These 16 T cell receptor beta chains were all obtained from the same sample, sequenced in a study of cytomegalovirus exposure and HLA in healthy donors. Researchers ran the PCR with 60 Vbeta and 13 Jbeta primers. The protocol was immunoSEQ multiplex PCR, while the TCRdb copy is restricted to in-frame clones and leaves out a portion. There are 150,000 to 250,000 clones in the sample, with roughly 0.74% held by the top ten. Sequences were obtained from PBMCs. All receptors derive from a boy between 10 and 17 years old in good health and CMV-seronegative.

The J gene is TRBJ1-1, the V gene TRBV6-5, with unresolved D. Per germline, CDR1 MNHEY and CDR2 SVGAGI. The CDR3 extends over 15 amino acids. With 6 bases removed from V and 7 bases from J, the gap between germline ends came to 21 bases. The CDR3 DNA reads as TGTGCCAGCAGCCGCCGAGGAAGGGCGGAGGTTGAAGCTTTCTTT. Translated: CASSRRGRAEVEAFF.

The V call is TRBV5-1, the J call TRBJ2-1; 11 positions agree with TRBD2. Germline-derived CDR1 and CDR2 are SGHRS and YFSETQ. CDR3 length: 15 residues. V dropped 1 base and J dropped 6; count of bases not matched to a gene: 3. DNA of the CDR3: TGCGCCAGCAGCTTGTTAGCGGGGGGGCCCAATGAGCAGTTCTTC. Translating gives CASSLLAGGPNEQFF.

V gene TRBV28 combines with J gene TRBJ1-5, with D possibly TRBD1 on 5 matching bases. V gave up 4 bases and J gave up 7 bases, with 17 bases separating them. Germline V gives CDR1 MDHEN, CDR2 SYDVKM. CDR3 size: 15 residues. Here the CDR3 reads CASSWVRGNNQPQHF. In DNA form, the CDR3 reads TGTGCCAGCAGTTGGGTACGGGGGAATAACCAGCCCCAGCATTTT.

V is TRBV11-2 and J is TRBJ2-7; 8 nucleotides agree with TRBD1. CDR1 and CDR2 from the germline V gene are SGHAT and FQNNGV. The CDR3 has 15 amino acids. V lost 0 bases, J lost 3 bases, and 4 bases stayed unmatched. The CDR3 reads CASSLEGTGGYEQYF. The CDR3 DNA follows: TGTGCCAGCAGCTTAGAAGGGACAGGTGGCTACGAGCAGTACTTC. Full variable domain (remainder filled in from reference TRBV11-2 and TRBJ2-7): EAGVAQSPRYKIIEKRQSVAFWCNPISGHATLYWYQQILGQGPKLLIQFQNNGVVDDSQLPKDRFSAERLKGVDSTLKIQPAKLEDSAVYLCASSLEGTGGYEQYFGPGTRLTVT.

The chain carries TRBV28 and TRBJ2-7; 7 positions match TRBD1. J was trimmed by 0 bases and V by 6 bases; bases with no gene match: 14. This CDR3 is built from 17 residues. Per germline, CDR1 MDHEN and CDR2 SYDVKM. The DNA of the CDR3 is TGTGCCAGCAGCCCCGGGCGAGGGGGCGCGGGCTCCTACGAGCAGTACTTC. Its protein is CASSPGRGGAGSYEQYF.

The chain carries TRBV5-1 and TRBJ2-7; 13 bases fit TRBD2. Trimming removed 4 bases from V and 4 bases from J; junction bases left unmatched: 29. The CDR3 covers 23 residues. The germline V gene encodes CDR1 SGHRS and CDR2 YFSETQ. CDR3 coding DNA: TGCGCCAGCAGCCCGAGTCTAGGACGAGATCGAGGACTAGCGGGGGCCCCTACATACGAGCAGTACTTC. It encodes CASSPSLGRDRGLAGAPTYEQYF.

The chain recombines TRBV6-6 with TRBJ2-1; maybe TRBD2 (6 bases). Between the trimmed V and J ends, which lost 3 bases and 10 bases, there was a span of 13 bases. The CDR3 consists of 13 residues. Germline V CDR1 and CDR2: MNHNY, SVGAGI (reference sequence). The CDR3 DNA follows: TGTGCCAGCAGTTATGGGGGGAATGGCGAGCAGTTCTTC. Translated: CASSYGGNGEQFF.

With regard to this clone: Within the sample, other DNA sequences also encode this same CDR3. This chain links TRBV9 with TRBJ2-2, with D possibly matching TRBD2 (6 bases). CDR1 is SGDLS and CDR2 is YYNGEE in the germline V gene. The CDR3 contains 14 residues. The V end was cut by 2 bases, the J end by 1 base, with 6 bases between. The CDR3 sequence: CASSVGLNTGELFF. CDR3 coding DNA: TGTGCCAGCAGCGTGGGACTGAACACCGGGGAGCTGTTTTTT.

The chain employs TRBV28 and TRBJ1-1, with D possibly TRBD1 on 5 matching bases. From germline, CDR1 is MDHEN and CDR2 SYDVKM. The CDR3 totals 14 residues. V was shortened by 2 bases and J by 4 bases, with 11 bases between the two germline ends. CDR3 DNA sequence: TGTGCCAGCAGTTTAAATGTCAGGGTCACTGAAGCTTTCTTT. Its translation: CASSLNVRVTEAFF.

The CDR3 spells CASSERGGEGDYEQYF. CDR3 nucleotides: TGTGCCAGCAGTGAACGGGGAGGGGAAGGGGACTACGAGCAGTACTTC. The chain employs TRBV2 and TRBJ2-7, with 7 bases matching TRBD2. Germline CDR1 is SNHLY and CDR2 is FYNNEI. The CDR3 runs to 16 residues. J lost 3 bases, V lost 2 bases, and 10 bases had no gene match.

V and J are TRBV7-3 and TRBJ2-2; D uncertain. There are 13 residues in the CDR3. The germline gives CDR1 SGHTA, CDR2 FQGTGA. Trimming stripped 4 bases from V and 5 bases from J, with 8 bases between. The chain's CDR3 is CASSSTETGELFF. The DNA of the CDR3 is TGTGCCAGCAGCTCCACAGAGACCGGGGAGCTGTTTTTT.

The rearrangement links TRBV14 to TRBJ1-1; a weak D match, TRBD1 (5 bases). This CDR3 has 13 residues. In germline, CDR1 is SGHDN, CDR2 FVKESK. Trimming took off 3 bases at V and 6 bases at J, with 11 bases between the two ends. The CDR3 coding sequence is TGTGCCAGCAGCCAGGTTCTACAGGCTGAAGCTTTCTTT. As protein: CASSQVLQAEAFF.

The CDR3 loop is CASRQETDTQYF. Here the CDR3 DNA reads TGTGCCAGCAGGCAGGAAACAGATACGCAGTATTTT. The chain has TRBV2 and TRBJ2-3; D ambiguous. The length of the CDR3 is 12 residues. Trimming stripped 6 bases from V and 3 bases from J, with 7 bases between. The germline CDR1 and CDR2 sequences are SNHLY and FYNNEI.

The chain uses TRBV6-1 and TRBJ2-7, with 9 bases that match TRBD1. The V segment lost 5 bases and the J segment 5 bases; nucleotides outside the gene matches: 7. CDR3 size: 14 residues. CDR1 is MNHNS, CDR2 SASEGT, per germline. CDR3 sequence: CASSRDRESNEQYF. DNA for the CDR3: TGTGCCAGCAGTAGGGACAGGGAGAGCAACGAGCAGTACTTC.

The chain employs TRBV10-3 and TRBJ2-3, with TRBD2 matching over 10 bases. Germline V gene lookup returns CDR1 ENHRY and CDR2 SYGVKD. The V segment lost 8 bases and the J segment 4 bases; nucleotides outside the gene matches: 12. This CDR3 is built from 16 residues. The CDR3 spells CAIGPQRGGRADTQYF. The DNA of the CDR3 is TGTGCCATCGGACCTCAGCGGGGGGGCCGGGCAGATACGCAGTATTTT.

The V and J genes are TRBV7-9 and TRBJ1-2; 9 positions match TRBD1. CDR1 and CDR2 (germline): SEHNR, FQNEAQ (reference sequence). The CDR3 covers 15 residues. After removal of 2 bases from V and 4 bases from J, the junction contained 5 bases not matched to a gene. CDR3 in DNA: TGTGCCAGCAGCTTAACAGGGGGCGCTGGCTATGGCTACACCTTC. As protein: CASSLTGGAGYGYTF.